Below, 23 T cell receptor beta chains from the same sample are listed, as sequenced in a study of vaccination effects on CD4 cells after COVID-19. The ViraFEST assay expanded antigen-specific CD4+ T cells with viral peptide pools before sequencing. Culturing for ten to eleven days preceded CD4+ T cell isolation. As their vaccination, participants received two doses of either BNT162b2 or mRNA-1273. The assay was immunoSEQ multiplex PCR, and TCRdb's table has in-frame clones only and misses some. Of about 69,000 clones listed, less than 80% were seen once; the top ten hold approximately 0.9%. Their antigens remain unidentified. Sequencing was performed on CD4+ T cells from PBMCs cultured with HCoV-OC43 spike peptides, taken after COVID-19 vaccination. Described subset: HCoV-OC43 spike overlapping peptide pool stimulation. The receptors stem from a human donor who received a COVID-19 vaccine.

The chain is built from TRBV27 and TRBJ1-6; D unclear. The CDR3 spans 12 residues. Germline loops: CDR1 MNHEY, CDR2 SMNVEV (reference sequence). The V gene lost 3 bases and the J gene lost 5 bases, with 2 bases spanning the gap. DNA of the CDR3: TGTGCCAGCAGTTTCCATAATTCACCCCTCCACTTT. Residues: CASSFHNSPLHF.

This clone showed up just once. The CDR3 is CSVRGRQGGTEAFF. The DNA for the CDR3 is TGCAGCGTTCGAGGGAGGCAGGGAGGCACTGAAGCTTTCTTT. J is TRBJ1-1 and V is TRBV29-1; D is perhaps TRBD1 (5 bases). CDR3 length equals 14 residues. V was pared by 5 bases and J by 4 bases, with 17 bases between. The V gene's germline CDR1 is SQVTM and CDR2 ANQGSEA.

The table lists this clone with a count of one. The V and J genes are TRBV6-2 or TRBV6-3 and TRBJ1-4; 10 nucleotides agree with TRBD1. V was clipped by 6 bases and J by 5 bases; unmatched bases: 12. Germline CDR1 is MNHEY and CDR2 is SVGEGT. The CDR3 has 17 amino acids. CDR3 sequence reads: CASSDGDRGGSNEKLFF. CDR3 coding DNA: TGTGCCAGCAGCGATGGGGACAGGGGAGGTTCAAATGAAAAACTGTTTTTT.

The chain carries TRBV7-2 and TRBJ1-2; D ambiguous. This CDR3 spans 13 amino acids. Germline lookup yields CDR1 SGHTA and CDR2 FQGNSA. V was cut by 2 bases and J by 7 bases, with 11 bases left in between. The CDR3 is CASSLSTGSGYTF. The CDR3 bases are TGTGCCAGCAGCTTATCTACCGGGAGTGGCTACACCTTC.

This chain connects TRBV4-1 to TRBJ1-3, with D possibly TRBD1 on 5 matching bases. With 1 base removed from V and 8 bases from J, the gap between germline ends came to 15 bases. Germline V gene lookup returns CDR1 MGHRA and CDR2 YSYEKL. The CDR3 runs to 15 residues. The CDR3 loop is CASSQANGGAHTIYF. CDR3 nucleotide sequence: TGCGCCAGCAGCCAAGCTAACGGGGGAGCGCACACCATATATTTT.

The chain has TRBV27 and TRBJ2-7, with D unclear. V lost 5 bases and J lost 4, with 24 bases in between. The V gene's germline CDR1 is MNHEY and CDR2 SMNVEV (reference sequence). This CDR3 is built from 17 residues. The CDR3 DNA is TGTGCCAGCAGTCCCGGCCGTTTGGGCCCGAGTCCTTACGAGCAGTACGTC. Protein product: CASSPGRLGPSPYEQYV.

The V and J genes are TRBV18 and TRBJ1-1; D may be TRBD1 (6 bases). Germline lookup yields CDR1 KGHSH and CDR2 LQKENI. Trimming pared 3 bases from V and 2 bases from J, leaving 10 bases between. The CDR3 consists of 14 residues. The CDR3 loop reads CASSPQGGNTEAFF. Here the CDR3 DNA reads TGTGCCAGCTCACCGCAAGGGGGTAACACTGAAGCTTTCTTT.

J is TRBJ2-1 and V is TRBV18, with a possible D match to TRBD2 (6 bases). The CDR3 spans 16 residues. The germline V gene has CDR1 KGHSH and CDR2 LQKENI. Between the trimmed V and J ends, which lost 6 bases and 0 bases, there was a span of 15 bases. In nucleotides, the CDR3 is TGTGCCAGCTCTCATAGCGGTGGGAGCTCCTACAATGAGCAGTTCTTC. Translating gives CASSHSGGSSYNEQFF. Complete variable domain (other parts from reference TRBV18 and TRBJ2-1): NAGVMQNPRHLVRRRGQEARLRCSPMKGHSHVYWYRQLPEEGLKFMVYLQKENIIDESGMPKERFSAEFPKEGPSILRIQQVVRGDSAAYFCASSHSGGSSYNEQFFGPGTRLTVL.

The rearrangement joins TRBV25-1 to TRBJ2-5; 9 bases agree with TRBD1. This CDR3 is built from 14 residues. From germline, CDR1 is MGHDK and CDR2 SYGVNS. J was trimmed by 4 bases and V by 5 bases; bases with no gene match: 5. As DNA, the CDR3 is TGTGCCAGCAGTCTTACAGGGGGCCCAGAGACCCAGTACTTC. Residues: CASSLTGGPETQYF.

This clone was seen only a few times. The chain joins TRBV2 to TRBJ1-1, with D unclear. Trimming took 3 bases from V and 0 from J, leaving 8 bases between them. This CDR3 is built from 14 residues. The germline CDR1 and CDR2 sequences are SNHLY and FYNNEI. The CDR3 region is CASSEEALNTEAFF. In DNA, the CDR3 is TGTGCCAGCAGTGAGGAGGCGCTGAACACTGAAGCTTTCTTT.

V and J are TRBV9 and TRBJ2-2, with 14 nucleotides matching TRBD2. The ends lost 4 bases at V and 3 bases at J; junction bases unmatched: 14. CDR3 length: 20 amino acids. Germline CDR1 and CDR2: SGDLS and YYNGEE. DNA of the CDR3: TGTGCCAGCAGCCTTCAAGCCCCGGGACTAGCGGGGGTATACACCGGGGAGCTGTTTTTT. Protein sequence: CASSLQAPGLAGVYTGELFF.

This clone was detected only once. The chain recombines TRBV27 with TRBJ2-7; D possibly matches TRBD1 or TRBD2 (5 bases each). V lost 8 bases, J lost 2 bases, and 19 bases lay in between. This CDR3 is built from 15 residues. Looked up from germline, CDR1 is MNHEY and CDR2 is SMNVEV (reference sequence). The DNA of the CDR3 is TGTGCCAGCCGGCAATCGGGGCGAATCGCCTACGAGCAGTACGTC. Translation: CASRQSGRIAYEQYV.

This clone was detected only once. At one of its ends the junction is not consistent with the germline gene, which may arise from a read error. The V call is TRBV5-1, the J call TRBJ2-1, with 14 nucleotides matching TRBD2. Germline assignment: CDR1 SGHRS and CDR2 YFSETQ. This CDR3 is built from 15 residues. The CDR3 nucleotides read TGCGCCAGCAGTTTGGGACTAGCGGGGGACAATGAGCAGTTCTTC. It codes for CASSLGLAGDNEQFF.

This clone showed up just once. The genes are TRBV4-2 and TRBJ2-5, with D unresolved. V was clipped by 1 base and J by 5 bases, with 14 bases between them. Germline CDR1 LGHNA, CDR2 YNFKEQ. The CDR3 sequence is 15 residues long. The CDR3 reads CASSQVRIGWETQYF. The CDR3 DNA reads as TGTGCCAGCAGCCAAGTGCGGATAGGATGGGAGACCCAGTACTTC.

The gene calls are TRBV29-1 and TRBJ1-2; D not certain. The CDR3 extends over 12 amino acids. With 4 bases removed from V and 1 base from J, the gap between germline ends came to 7 bases. Germline loops: CDR1 SQVTM, CDR2 ANQGSEA. The CDR3 region is CSVGLHNYGYTF. CDR3 in DNA: TGCAGCGTTGGACTCCATAACTATGGCTACACCTTC.

The V call is TRBV5-1, the J call TRBJ1-2; TRBD1 matches at 9 bases. The CDR3 is 14 residues long. Trimming removed 0 bases from V and 5 bases from J; junction bases left unmatched: 2. Germline loops: CDR1 SGHRS, CDR2 YFSETQ. CDR3 amino acids: CASSLAGTGYGYTF. CDR3 DNA sequence: TGCGCCAGCAGCTTGGCCGGGACAGGGTATGGCTACACCTTC.

The CDR3 here is CASSSPRAGGDQPQHF. Written as DNA, the CDR3 is TGTGCCAGTAGTAGCCCTCGGGCAGGGGGCGATCAGCCCCAGCATTTT. The chain is built from TRBV19 and TRBJ1-5, with 8 bases that match TRBD1. CDR1 is LNHDA, CDR2 SQIVND, per germline (reference sequence). This CDR3 has 16 amino acids. V lost 4 bases and J lost 5; bases outside the gene matches: 10.

V gene TRBV6-5 combines with J gene TRBJ1-6, with D unclear. Germline V gene lookup returns CDR1 MNHEY and CDR2 SVGAGI. V lost 2 bases, J lost 7 bases, and 9 bases lay in between. The CDR3 spans 14 residues. CDR3 bases: TGTGCCAGCAGTTACCATACCGGCAATTCACCCCTCCACTTT. Residues: CASSYHTGNSPLHF.

The chain links TRBV9 to TRBJ2-2; perhaps TRBD2 as D (5 bases). The V end was cut by 6 bases, the J end by 5 bases, with 14 bases between. Germline-derived CDR1 and CDR2 are SGDLS and YYNGEE. The CDR3 totals 14 residues. CDR3 in DNA: TGTGCCAGCACCGTTAGCGTAGGGACCGGGGAGCTGTTTTTT. Translation gives CASTVSVGTGELFF. The variable domain in full, completed from reference TRBV9 and TRBJ2-2, reads DSGVTQTPKHLITATGQRVTLRCSPRSGDLSVYWYQQSLDQGLQFLIQYYNGEERAKGNILERFSAQQFPDLHSELNLSSLELGDSALYFCASTVSVGTGELFFGEGSRLTVL.

The chain combines TRBV5-5 with TRBJ1-6, with 8 bases that match TRBD1. Germline CDR1 is SGHKS and CDR2 is YYEKEE (reference sequence). Trimming cost V 2 bases and J 9 bases; bases outside gene matches: 7. The CDR3 is made up of 15 amino acids. CDR3 DNA sequence: TGTGCCAGCAGCTTCGTGACAGGGGTCGGTTCACCCCTCCACTTT. This translates into CASSFVTGVGSPLHF.

V usage is TRBV4-2 and J usage is TRBJ2-3; 9 positions agree with TRBD2. The CDR3 has 18 residues. The V gene's germline CDR1 is LGHNA and CDR2 YNFKEQ. V shed 0 bases, J shed 7 bases, and the junction held 14 bases outside the gene matches. The CDR3 protein is CASSQEWSASGARYTQYF. In nucleotides, the CDR3 is TGTGCCAGCAGCCAAGAGTGGTCGGCTAGCGGGGCTCGATATACGCAGTATTTT.

This clone occurred a few times. The chain couples TRBV5-5 to TRBJ1-5; no reliable D call. V was trimmed by 1 base and J by 9 bases, leaving 11 bases between them. CDR3 length: 13 residues. Germline V gives CDR1 SGHKS, CDR2 YYEKEE (reference sequence). As DNA, the CDR3 is TGTGCCAGCAGCTTGTCTGACCGGGGGCCCCAGCATTTT. Translated: CASSLSDRGPQHF.

The V and J genes are TRBV11-2 and TRBJ1-2, with 7 bases lining up with TRBD1. Germline CDR1 and CDR2: SGHAT and FQNNGV. The CDR3 covers 15 residues. Trimming took 1 base from V and 8 from J; bases not matched to a gene: 10. This CDR3 reads CASSLGGGDASGYTF. The CDR3 bases are TGTGCCAGCAGCTTAGGAGGGGGCGATGCTAGCGGCTACACCTTC. Full variable domain (rest looked up from reference TRBV11-2 and TRBJ1-2): EAGVAQSPRYKIIEKRQSVAFWCNPISGHATLYWYQQILGQGPKLLIQFQNNGVVDDSQLPKDRFSAERLKGVDSTLKIQPAKLEDSAVYLCASSLGGGDASGYTFGSGTRLTVV.